These 2 T cell receptor beta chains were all obtained from the same sample, sequenced in a study of cytomegalovirus exposure and HLA in healthy donors. Vbeta (60) and Jbeta (13) primers were used in the PCR. Libraries were prepared by immunoSEQ multiplex PCR; TCRdb keeps only in-frame clonotypes and omits some of them. The sample lists about 160,000 clones; 60% to 80% were seen once. Sequenced sample: PBMCs. The receptors were gathered from a man aged 25 to 45 in good health and CMV-seropositive.

The chain is built from TRBV7-8 and TRBJ2-7; TRBD1 matches at 8 bases. The CDR3 consists of 15 residues. The V and J ends lost 1 base and 3 bases, in that order; junction bases with no gene match: 5. Germline assignment: CDR1 SGHVS and CDR2 FQNEAQ. Written as DNA, the CDR3 is TGTGCCAGCAGCTTAGTGGACAGGGATAACTACGAGCAGTACTTC. It encodes CASSLVDRDNYEQYF.

V is TRBV5-4 and J is TRBJ1-2; 9 nucleotides agree with TRBD1. This CDR3 contains 15 residues. CDR1 and CDR2 (germline): SGHNT, YYREEE (reference sequence). V gave up 3 bases and J gave up 7 bases; unmatched junction bases: 10. Written as DNA, the CDR3 is TGTGCCAGCAGCTCCGGGACAGGGAAACCCCTTGGCTACACCTTC. This translates into CASSSGTGKPLGYTF.